This T cell receptor beta chain stems from a study of cytomegalovirus exposure and HLA in healthy donors. Study-level information: Researchers found that about four fifths of about 400 genotyped donors fell within the Caucasian-associated ancestry cluster.

Amplification used 60 Vbeta primers and 13 Jbeta primers. The method was immunoSEQ multiplex PCR; TCRdb's version includes in-frame clones alone and lacks a portion of them. The table includes 90,000 to 150,000 clones, more than 60% detected once. Healthy bone marrow donors supplied every sample. Germline V gives CDR1 SGHRS, CDR2 YFSETQ. The CDR3 has 14 residues. Trimming removed 0 bases from V and 7 bases from J; junction bases left unmatched: 1. The study, taken as a whole, reports: Being productive about 87% or about 30% of the time was typical of most TCR beta V segments in an earlier analysis. The sole available immune exposure information was CMV serostatus.

A note on this clone: Its antigen remains unknown.

The clonotype originates from a man aged 35 to 55 in good health and CMV-seropositive. V usage is TRBV5-1 and J usage is TRBJ1-6, with 7 bases that match TRBD1. Sequenced sample: PBMCs. For the CDR3, the DNA is TGCGCCAGCAGCTTGGCACAGGGGAATTCACCCCTCCACTTT. Residues: CASSLAQGNSPLHF.